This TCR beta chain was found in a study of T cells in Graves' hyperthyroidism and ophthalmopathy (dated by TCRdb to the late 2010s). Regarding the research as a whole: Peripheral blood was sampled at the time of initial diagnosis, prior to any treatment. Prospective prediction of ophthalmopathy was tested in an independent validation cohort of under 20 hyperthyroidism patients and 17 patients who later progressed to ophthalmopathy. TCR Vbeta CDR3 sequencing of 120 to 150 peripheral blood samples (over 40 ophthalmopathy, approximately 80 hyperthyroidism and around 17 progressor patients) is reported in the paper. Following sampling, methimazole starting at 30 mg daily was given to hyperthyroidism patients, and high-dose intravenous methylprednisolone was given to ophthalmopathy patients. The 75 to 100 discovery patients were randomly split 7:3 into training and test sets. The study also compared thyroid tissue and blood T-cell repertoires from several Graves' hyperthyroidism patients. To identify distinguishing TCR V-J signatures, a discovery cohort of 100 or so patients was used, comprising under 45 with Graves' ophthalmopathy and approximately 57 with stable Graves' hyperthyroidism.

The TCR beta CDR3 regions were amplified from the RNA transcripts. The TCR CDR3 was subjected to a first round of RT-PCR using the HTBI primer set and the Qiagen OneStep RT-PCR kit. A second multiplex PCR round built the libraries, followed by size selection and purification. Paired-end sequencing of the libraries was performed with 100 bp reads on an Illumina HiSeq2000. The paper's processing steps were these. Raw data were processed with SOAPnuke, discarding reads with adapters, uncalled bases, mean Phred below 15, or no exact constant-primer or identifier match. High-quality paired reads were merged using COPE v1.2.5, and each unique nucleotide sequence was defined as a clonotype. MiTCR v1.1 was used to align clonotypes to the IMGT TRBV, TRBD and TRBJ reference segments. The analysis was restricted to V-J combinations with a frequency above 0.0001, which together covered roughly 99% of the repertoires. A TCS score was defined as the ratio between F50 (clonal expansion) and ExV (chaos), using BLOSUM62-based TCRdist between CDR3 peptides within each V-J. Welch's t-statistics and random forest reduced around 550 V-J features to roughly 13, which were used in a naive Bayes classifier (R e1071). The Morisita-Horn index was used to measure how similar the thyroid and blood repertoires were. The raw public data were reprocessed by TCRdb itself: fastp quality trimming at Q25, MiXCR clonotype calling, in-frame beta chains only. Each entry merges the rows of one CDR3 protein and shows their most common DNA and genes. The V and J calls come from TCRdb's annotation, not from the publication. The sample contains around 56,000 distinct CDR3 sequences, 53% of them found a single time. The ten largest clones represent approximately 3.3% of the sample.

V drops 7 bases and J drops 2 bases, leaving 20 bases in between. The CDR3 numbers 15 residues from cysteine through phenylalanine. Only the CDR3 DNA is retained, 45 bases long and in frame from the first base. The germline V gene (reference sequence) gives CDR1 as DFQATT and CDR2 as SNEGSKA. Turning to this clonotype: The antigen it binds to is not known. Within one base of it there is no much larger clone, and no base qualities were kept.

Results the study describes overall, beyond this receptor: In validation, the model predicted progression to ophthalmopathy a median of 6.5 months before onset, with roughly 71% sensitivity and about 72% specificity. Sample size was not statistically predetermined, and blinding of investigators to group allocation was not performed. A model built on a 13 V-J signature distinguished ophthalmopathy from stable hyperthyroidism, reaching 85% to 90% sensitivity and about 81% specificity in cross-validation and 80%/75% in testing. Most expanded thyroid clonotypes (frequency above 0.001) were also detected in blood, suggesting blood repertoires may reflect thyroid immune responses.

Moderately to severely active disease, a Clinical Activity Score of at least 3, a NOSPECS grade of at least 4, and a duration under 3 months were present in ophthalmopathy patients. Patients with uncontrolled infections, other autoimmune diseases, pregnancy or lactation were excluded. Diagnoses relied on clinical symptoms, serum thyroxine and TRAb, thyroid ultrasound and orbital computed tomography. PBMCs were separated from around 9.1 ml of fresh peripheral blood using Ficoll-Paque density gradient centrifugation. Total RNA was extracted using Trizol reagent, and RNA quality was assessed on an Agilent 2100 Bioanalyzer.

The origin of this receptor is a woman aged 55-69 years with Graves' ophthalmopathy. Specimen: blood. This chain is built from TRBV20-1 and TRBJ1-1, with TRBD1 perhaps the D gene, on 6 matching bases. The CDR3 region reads CSVVSGAGGNTEAFF. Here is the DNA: TGCAGTGTAGTTTCGGGGGCGGGGGGCAACACTGAAGCTTTCTTT.